The T cell receptor beta chain under discussion was sequenced for a study of shared clonotypes between healthy human individuals. The study's findings and limits: Despite large depth, sorted-subset datasets appeared incompletely sequenced.

This CDR3 has 15 residues. Comment on this clone: Antigen unknown.

The naive CD8 subset, CD45RO-negative cells positively selected for CCR7, excluded terminally differentiated effector memory CD45RA+ cells. Assay used: immunoSEQ multiplex PCR; TCRdb lists only in-frame clones, some missing. The table lists about 1,900,000 clones, approximately 94% of them singletons. The chain joins TRBV21-1 to TRBJ2-3; the D call TRBD2 from the table was never checked on the DNA. TRBV21-1 is noted as a pseudogene. The sequencing input was naive CD8+ T cells sorted from blood. This receptor was taken from a man between 18 and 29 years old in good health. The CDR3 DNA sequence: TGTGCCAGCAGCCTGAGACTAGCGAGGACAGATACGCAGTATTTT. Translated: CASSLRLARTDTQYF.